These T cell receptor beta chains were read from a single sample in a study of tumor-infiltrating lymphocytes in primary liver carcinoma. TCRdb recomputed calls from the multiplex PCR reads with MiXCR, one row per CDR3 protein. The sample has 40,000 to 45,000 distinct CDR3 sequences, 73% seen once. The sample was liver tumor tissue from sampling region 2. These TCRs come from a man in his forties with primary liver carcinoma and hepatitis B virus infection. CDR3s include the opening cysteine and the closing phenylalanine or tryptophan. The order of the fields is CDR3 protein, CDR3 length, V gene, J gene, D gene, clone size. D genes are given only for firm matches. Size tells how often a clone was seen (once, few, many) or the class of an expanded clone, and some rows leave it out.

CSDLGQGTYYEQSF	14	TRBV29-1	TRBJ2-1	TRBD1	.
CSVLDSEAFF	10	TRBV29-1	TRBJ1-1	.	.
CASSPGYQETRYF	13	TRBV4-1	TRBJ2-5	.	.
CASSPPQTSAYDEQFF	16	TRBV11-2	TRBJ2-1	TRBD2	.
CSGGHNTVAFF	11	TRBV29-1	TRBJ1-1	.	.
CASILERHTYNEQFF	15	TRBV6-1	TRBJ2-1	.	few
CAWISGPGYGYTF	13	TRBV30	TRBJ1-2	.	many
CAGNLGLAGDEQYF	14	TRBV6-6	TRBJ2-7	TRBD2	few
CASSQVSTDMQYF	13	TRBV4-1	TRBJ2-3	.	.
CASSRGIGAQYGYTF	15	TRBV6-6	TRBJ1-2	.	.
CSVGRPGDGTGEPFF	15	TRBV29-1	TRBJ2-2	.	.
CASRVTGPAGAGELLF	16	TRBV7-9	TRBJ2-2	TRBD2	once
CASSLGTTNSHKQYF	15	TRBV12-3/TRBV12-4	TRBJ2-7	.	.
CSTQSQMNTEAFF	13	TRBV29-1	TRBJ1-1	.	.
CASSLAGTTEETQYF	15	TRBV5-1	TRBJ2-5	TRBD2	many
CASSLSKGGFTDTQYF	16	TRBV5-1	TRBJ2-3	.	.
CAGSLGLAEKLFF	13	TRBV11-2	TRBJ1-4	.	.
CAGSLGGAVRAFF	13	TRBV11-2	TRBJ1-1	.	.
CASSFRGGGTAEQFF	15	TRBV7-9	TRBJ2-1	.	.
CASSLRTGNSTDTQYF	16	TRBV5-1	TRBJ2-3	.	.
CASSQWGLLTSGRAVETQYF	20	TRBV6-6	TRBJ2-5	TRBD2	medium-sized
CAITDRRDRALSGANVQTF	19	TRBV24-1	TRBJ2-6	TRBD1	.
CTSSPNRNSYKQYF	14	TRBV11-2	TRBJ2-7	.	.
CASSQQGATGTQYF	14	TRBV5-6	TRBJ2-3	TRBD1	.
CSGGRGAFF	9	TRBV29-1	TRBJ1-1	.	.
CASSAGVLGTPLHF	14	TRBV9	TRBJ1-6	.	.
CTTSLVGVTGSIQPQHF	17	TRBV11-2	TRBJ1-5	.	.
CTSSLMTSDHQETQYF	16	TRBV13	TRBJ2-5	TRBD2	.
CTSSPGQGAGNIQYF	15	TRBV6-6	TRBJ2-4	TRBD1	.
CASSVEDRSKYEQYF	15	TRBV9	TRBJ2-7	TRBD1	.
CASSLRASPGNTIYF	15	TRBV7-2	TRBJ1-3	.	.
CVSSRTLVSPLHF	13	TRBV11-1	TRBJ1-6	.	.
CASNHRGENQPQHF	14	TRBV6-6	TRBJ1-5	TRBD1	.
CSARAAHSYNEQFF	14	TRBV20-1	TRBJ2-1	.	.
CATSLGTGRLFGELLF	16	TRBV12-3/TRBV12-4	TRBJ2-2	.	.
CASSLGPERGEQYF	14	TRBV11-2	TRBJ2-7	.	.
CASSITQGGEIQYF	14	TRBV12-3/TRBV12-4	TRBJ2-5	.	.
CASSRRGIETQFF	13	TRBV12-3/TRBV12-4	.	.	.
CASSPWASATNTVELFF	17	TRBV5-8	TRBJ2-2	.	.
CASCHSGGRANNEQFF	16	TRBV4-3	TRBJ2-1	TRBD2	.
CASSSDGDVTDTQYF	15	TRBV7-9	TRBJ2-3	.	.